The source of this T cell receptor (beta chain) is a study of breast tumors, draining lymph nodes, adjacent tissues. Study findings and constraints: Luminal-like breast cancer showed significantly greater tumor-nontumor repertoire similarity than basal-like breast cancer did. Tumors had less TCR diversity than lymph nodes, more than nontumor tissue.

This clonotype appeared many times. Its antigen is as yet unknown. One entry per CDR3 protein, called by TCRdb with MiXCR from the multiplex PCR reads. The sample has more than 14,000 distinct CDR3 sequences, around 47% seen once. The germline V and J ends were trimmed by 5 bases and 4 bases, with 18 bases remaining between them. The CDR3 contains 16 residues. The specimen sequenced was tumor-adjacent breast tissue. The TCR originated in a female donor with breast cancer. Some clones in this sample may be carry-over from other donors' samples. The chain is built from TRBV12-3 or TRBV12-4 and TRBJ1-3; D remains unclear. CDR3 residues: CASSPQGQLEGNTIYF. The CDR3 DNA sequence: TGTGCCAGCAGTCCTCAAGGGCAGTTGGAGGGAAACACCATATATTTT.